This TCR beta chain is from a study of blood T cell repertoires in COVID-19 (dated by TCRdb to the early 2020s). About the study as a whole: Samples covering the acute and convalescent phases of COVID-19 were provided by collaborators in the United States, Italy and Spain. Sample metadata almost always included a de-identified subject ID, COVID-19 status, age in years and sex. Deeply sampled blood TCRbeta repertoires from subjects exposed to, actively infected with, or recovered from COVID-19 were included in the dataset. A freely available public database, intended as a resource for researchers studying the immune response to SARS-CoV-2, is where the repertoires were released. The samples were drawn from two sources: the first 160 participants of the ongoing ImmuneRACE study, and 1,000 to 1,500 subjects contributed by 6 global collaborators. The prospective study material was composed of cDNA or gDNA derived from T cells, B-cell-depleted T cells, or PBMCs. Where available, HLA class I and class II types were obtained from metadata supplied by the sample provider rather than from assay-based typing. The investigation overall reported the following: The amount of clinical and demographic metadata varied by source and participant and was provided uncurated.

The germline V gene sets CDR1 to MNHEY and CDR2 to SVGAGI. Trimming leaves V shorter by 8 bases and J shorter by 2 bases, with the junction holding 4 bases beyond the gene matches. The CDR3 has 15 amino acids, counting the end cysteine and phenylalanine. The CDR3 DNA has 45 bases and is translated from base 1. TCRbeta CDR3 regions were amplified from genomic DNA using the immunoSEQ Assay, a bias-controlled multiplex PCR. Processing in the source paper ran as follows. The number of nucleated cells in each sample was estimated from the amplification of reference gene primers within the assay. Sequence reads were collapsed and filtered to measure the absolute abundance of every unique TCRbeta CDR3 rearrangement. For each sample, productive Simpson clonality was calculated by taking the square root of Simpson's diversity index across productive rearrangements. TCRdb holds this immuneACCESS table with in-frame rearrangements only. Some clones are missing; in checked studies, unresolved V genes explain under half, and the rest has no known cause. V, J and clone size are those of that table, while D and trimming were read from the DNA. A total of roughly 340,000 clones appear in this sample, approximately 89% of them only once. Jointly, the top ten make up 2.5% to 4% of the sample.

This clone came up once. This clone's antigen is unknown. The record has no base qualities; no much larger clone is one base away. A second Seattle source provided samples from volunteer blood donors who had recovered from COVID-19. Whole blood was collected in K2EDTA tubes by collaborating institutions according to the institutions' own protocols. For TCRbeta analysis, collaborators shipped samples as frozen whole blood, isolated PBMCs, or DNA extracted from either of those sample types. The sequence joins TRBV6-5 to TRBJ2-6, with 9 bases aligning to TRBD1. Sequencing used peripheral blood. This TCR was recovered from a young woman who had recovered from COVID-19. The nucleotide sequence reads TGTGCCAGCCGGACAGGGGTCGCTGGGGCCAACGTCCTGACTTTC. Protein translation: CASRTGVAGANVLTF.